A selection of T cell receptor beta chains follows, all from one sample in a study of shared clonotypes between healthy human individuals. TCRdb keeps only in-frame clones here, not all; method: immunoSEQ multiplex PCR. The sample consists of about 2.1 million clones, roughly 95% of them appearing once. Input material: naive CD8+ T cells from PBMCs. These receptors came from a man aged 18 to 35 in good health. Some clones in this sample may be carry-over from other donors' samples. Each CDR3 is given with its conserved first and last residue. A D gene is named only where the DNA matches it firmly. The listing skips clone size in some rows; elsewhere it reads once, few, many or a size class.

D gene: TRBD1; J gene: TRBJ1-1; V gene: TRBV7-9; clone size: -; CDR3 protein: CASSLEGQGTFDTEAFF; CDR3 DNA: TGTGCCAGCAGCTTAGAGGGACAGGGTACCTTCGACACTGAAGCTTTCTTT
D gene: -; J gene: TRBJ2-5; V gene: TRBV7-8; clone size: -; CDR3 protein: CASSPPGRLQETQYF; CDR3 DNA: TGTGCCAGCAGCCCCCCCGGAAGATTACAAGAGACCCAGTACTTC
D gene: TRBD2; J gene: TRBJ2-3; V gene: TRBV19; clone size: -; CDR3 protein: CASSPVREGSDTQYF; CDR3 DNA: TGTGCCAGTAGTCCCGTTCGGGAGGGCTCAGATACGCAGTATTTT
D gene: -; J gene: TRBJ2-4; V gene: TRBV27; clone size: -; CDR3 protein: CASSLNQGNIQYF; CDR3 DNA: TGTGCCAGCAGTTTAAACCAGGGAAACATTCAGTACTTC
D gene: -; J gene: TRBJ1-2; V gene: TRBV7-9; clone size: -; CDR3 protein: CASSFAVGSLPLNYGYTF; CDR3 DNA: TGTGCCAGCAGCTTCGCCGTTGGGTCCCTCCCTCTTAACTATGGCTACACCTTC
D gene: -; J gene: TRBJ1-3; V gene: TRBV29-1; clone size: -; CDR3 protein: CSVVLGPGNTIYF; CDR3 DNA: TGCAGCGTTGTCCTGGGACCCGGAAACACCATATATTTT
D gene: TRBD2; J gene: TRBJ2-1; V gene: TRBV5-1; clone size: -; CDR3 protein: CASSLGTSHEQFF; CDR3 DNA: TGCGCCAGCAGCTTGGGGACTAGCCATGAGCAGTTCTTC
D gene: TRBD2; J gene: TRBJ2-7; V gene: TRBV28; clone size: -; CDR3 protein: CASSPLAVRYEQYF; CDR3 DNA: TGTGCCAGCAGCCCCCTAGCGGTCCGATACGAGCAGTACTTC
D gene: -; J gene: TRBJ1-1; V gene: TRBV7-6; clone size: -; CDR3 protein: CASSLVSGIGNTEAFF; CDR3 DNA: TGTGCCAGCAGCTTAGTTTCAGGGATTGGGAACACTGAAGCTTTCTTT
D gene: -; J gene: TRBJ2-2; V gene: TRBV29-1; clone size: -; CDR3 protein: CSVRPGWGGTGELFF; CDR3 DNA: TGCAGCGTCCGCCCGGGGTGGGGTGGGACCGGGGAGCTGTTTTTT
D gene: -; J gene: TRBJ2-2; V gene: TRBV15; clone size: -; CDR3 protein: CATPSDSNTGELFF; CDR3 DNA: TGTGCCACCCCGTCGGACAGTAACACCGGGGAGCTGTTTTTT
D gene: TRBD2; J gene: TRBJ2-3; V gene: TRBV28; clone size: -; CDR3 protein: CASSLEAGGADTQYF; CDR3 DNA: TGTGCCAGCAGTTTAGAGGCGGGGGGGGCAGATACGCAGTATTTT
D gene: -; J gene: TRBJ2-1; V gene: TRBV7-9; clone size: -; CDR3 protein: CASSYPLQRAYSYNEQFF; CDR3 DNA: TGTGCCAGCAGCTATCCTTTGCAGCGGGCATACTCCTACAATGAGCAGTTCTTC
D gene: TRBD1; J gene: TRBJ1-1; V gene: TRBV4-1; clone size: -; CDR3 protein: CASSQGQGAEAFF; CDR3 DNA: TGCGCCAGCAGCCAAGGACAGGGGGCTGAAGCTTTCTTT
D gene: TRBD2; J gene: TRBJ2-7; V gene: TRBV5-6; clone size: -; CDR3 protein: CASQGLAESYEQYF; CDR3 DNA: TGTGCATCCCAAGGGCTAGCGGAATCCTACGAGCAGTACTTC
D gene: TRBD2; J gene: TRBJ2-1; V gene: TRBV7-3; clone size: -; CDR3 protein: CASSLFGLADEQFF; CDR3 DNA: TGTGCCAGCAGCTTATTTGGACTAGCGGATGAGCAGTTCTTC
D gene: TRBD1; J gene: TRBJ2-7; V gene: TRBV7-9; clone size: -; CDR3 protein: CASSLPTGTGDYEQYF; CDR3 DNA: TGTGCCAGCAGCTTACCCACCGGGACAGGAGACTACGAGCAGTACTTC
D gene: TRBD2; J gene: TRBJ2-7; V gene: TRBV4-2; clone size: -; CDR3 protein: CASSQDLTAGGSYEQYF; CDR3 DNA: TGTGCCAGCAGCCAAGATCTTACGGCGGGAGGATCCTACGAGCAGTACTTC
D gene: TRBD2; J gene: TRBJ2-2; V gene: TRBV9; clone size: -; CDR3 protein: CASRGWAGGPDTGELFF; CDR3 DNA: TGTGCCAGCAGGGGCTGGGCGGGAGGGCCCGACACCGGGGAGCTGTTTTTT
D gene: -; J gene: TRBJ1-1; V gene: TRBV27; clone size: -; CDR3 protein: CASSLAGGSPMNTEAFF; CDR3 DNA: TGTGCCAGCAGTTTAGCTGGTGGCAGCCCCATGAACACTGAAGCTTTCTTT
D gene: -; J gene: TRBJ1-5; V gene: TRBV4-3; clone size: -; CDR3 protein: CASSQDFPNQPQHF; CDR3 DNA: TGCGCCAGCAGCCAAGATTTCCCAAATCAGCCCCAGCATTTT
D gene: -; J gene: TRBJ2-5; V gene: TRBV20-1; clone size: -; CDR3 protein: CSGPFLSSEYF; CDR3 DNA: TGCAGTGGGCCATTCCTCTCTTCGGAGTACTTC
D gene: TRBD2; J gene: TRBJ2-7; V gene: TRBV27; clone size: -; CDR3 protein: CASSLIAGAYEQYF; CDR3 DNA: TGTGCCAGCAGTTTAATAGCGGGAGCCTACGAGCAGTACTTC
D gene: -; J gene: TRBJ1-2; V gene: TRBV9; clone size: -; CDR3 protein: CASSGSVVVGYTF; CDR3 DNA: TGTGCCAGCAGCGGATCGGTTGTGGTAGGCTACACCTTC
D gene: TRBD2; J gene: TRBJ2-1; V gene: TRBV5-4; clone size: -; CDR3 protein: CASSPGGGNEQFF; CDR3 DNA: TGTGCCAGCAGCCCGGGAGGGGGCAATGAGCAGTTCTTC
D gene: -; J gene: TRBJ1-5; V gene: TRBV7-2; clone size: -; CDR3 protein: CASSSLWGSNQPQHF; CDR3 DNA: TGTGCCAGCAGCTCTCTATGGGGTAGCAATCAGCCCCAGCATTTT
D gene: -; J gene: TRBJ2-7; V gene: TRBV7-3; clone size: -; CDR3 protein: CASSRDPTSYEQYF; CDR3 DNA: TGTGCCAGCAGCCGGGACCCGACCTCTTACGAGCAGTACTTC
D gene: -; J gene: TRBJ2-1; V gene: TRBV27; clone size: -; CDR3 protein: CASIGGGGDEQFF; CDR3 DNA: TGTGCCAGCATTGGGGGGGGCGGGGATGAGCAGTTCTTC
D gene: -; J gene: TRBJ2-7; V gene: TRBV10-1; clone size: few; CDR3 protein: CASSESGVPEQYF; CDR3 DNA: TGCGCCAGCAGTGAGTCTGGAGTTCCCGAGCAGTACTTC
D gene: TRBD2; J gene: TRBJ2-7; V gene: TRBV30; clone size: -; CDR3 protein: CAWRGPGLDSSYEQYF; CDR3 DNA: TGTGCCTGGAGGGGGCCGGGACTAGACTCTTCCTACGAGCAGTACTTC
D gene: TRBD2; J gene: TRBJ2-7; V gene: TRBV27; clone size: -; CDR3 protein: CASNPGTSGTYEQYF; CDR3 DNA: TGTGCCAGCAACCCCGGGACTAGCGGGACCTACGAGCAGTACTTC
D gene: TRBD1; J gene: TRBJ2-7; V gene: TRBV19; clone size: once; CDR3 protein: CASNDVQGVQYF; CDR3 DNA: TGTGCCAGTAACGACGTACAGGGGGTACAGTACTTC
D gene: TRBD1; J gene: TRBJ1-2; V gene: TRBV2; clone size: -; CDR3 protein: CASSGPGQGAHKGYGYTF; CDR3 DNA: TGTGCCAGCAGTGGGCCGGGACAGGGGGCACATAAGGGGTATGGCTACACCTTC
D gene: -; J gene: TRBJ2-7; V gene: TRBV5-1; clone size: -; CDR3 protein: CASSPAGSSYEQYF; CDR3 DNA: TGCGCCAGCAGCCCGGCGGGGTCTTCCTACGAGCAGTACTTC
D gene: TRBD2; J gene: TRBJ2-1; V gene: TRBV4-1; clone size: -; CDR3 protein: CASSQEVRAGRFNEQFF; CDR3 DNA: TGCGCCAGCAGCCAAGAAGTGAGAGCGGGGAGATTCAATGAGCAGTTCTTC
D gene: -; J gene: TRBJ2-7; V gene: TRBV5-1; clone size: -; CDR3 protein: CASSLVEREQYF; CDR3 DNA: TGCGCCAGCAGCTTGGTGGAGCGCGAGCAGTACTTC
D gene: TRBD1; J gene: TRBJ2-7; V gene: TRBV6-5; clone size: -; CDR3 protein: CASSYGTGGAEQYF; CDR3 DNA: TGTGCCAGCAGCTACGGGACAGGGGGCGCCGAGCAGTACTTC
D gene: TRBD2; J gene: TRBJ2-7; V gene: TRBV28; clone size: -; CDR3 protein: CASSLHYSPWLAVYEQYF; CDR3 DNA: TGTGCCAGCAGTTTACACTATAGTCCGTGGCTAGCGGTCTACGAGCAGTACTTC
D gene: -; J gene: TRBJ2-3; V gene: TRBV27; clone size: -; CDR3 protein: CASSLLGPQGDTQYF; CDR3 DNA: TGTGCCAGCAGTTTATTGGGACCACAAGGGGATACGCAGTATTTT
D gene: -; J gene: TRBJ2-1; V gene: TRBV6-1; clone size: -; CDR3 protein: CASGTAGYNEQFF; CDR3 DNA: TGTGCCAGCGGGACAGCGGGTTACAATGAGCAGTTCTTC
D gene: -; J gene: TRBJ1-2; V gene: TRBV19; clone size: -; CDR3 protein: CASSIDWGRESYTF; CDR3 DNA: TGTGCCAGTAGTATAGACTGGGGCAGGGAGAGCTACACCTTC
D gene: -; J gene: TRBJ1-1; V gene: TRBV18; clone size: -; CDR3 protein: CASSLNGQIDTEAFF; CDR3 DNA: TGTGCCAGCTCATTAAATGGACAGATCGACACTGAAGCTTTCTTT
D gene: TRBD1; J gene: TRBJ1-2; V gene: TRBV2; clone size: -; CDR3 protein: CASSEAGTAISYGYTF; CDR3 DNA: TGTGCCAGCAGTGAAGCGGGGACAGCCATATCTTATGGCTACACCTTC
D gene: -; J gene: TRBJ2-7; V gene: TRBV13; clone size: -; CDR3 protein: CASSLRTSRVYEQYF; CDR3 DNA: TGTGCCAGCAGCTTGCGGACGAGCAGGGTCTACGAGCAGTACTTC
D gene: -; J gene: TRBJ1-2; V gene: TRBV4-2; clone size: -; CDR3 protein: CASSPAGGRGDYGYTF; CDR3 DNA: TGTGCCAGCAGCCCAGCGGGGGGGAGGGGAGACTATGGCTACACCTTC
D gene: -; J gene: TRBJ2-5; V gene: TRBV16; clone size: -; CDR3 protein: CASSPGQIEETQYF; CDR3 DNA: TGTGCCAGCAGCCCCGGACAGATCGAGGAGACCCAGTACTTC
D gene: -; J gene: TRBJ1-1; V gene: TRBV30; clone size: -; CDR3 protein: CAWSLGQGGTEAFF; CDR3 DNA: TGTGCCTGGAGTTTGGGCCAGGGAGGGACTGAAGCTTTCTTT
D gene: -; J gene: TRBJ1-1; V gene: TRBV15; clone size: -; CDR3 protein: CATSRDRMMNTEAFF; CDR3 DNA: TGTGCCACCAGCAGAGATCGGATGATGAACACTGAAGCTTTCTTT
D gene: -; J gene: TRBJ2-7; V gene: TRBV28; clone size: -; CDR3 protein: CASSREDGYYEQYF; CDR3 DNA: TGTGCCAGCAGTAGGGAGGACGGCTACTACGAGCAGTACTTC
D gene: TRBD2; J gene: TRBJ2-7; V gene: TRBV29-1; clone size: -; CDR3 protein: CSVEGLTSGSLYEQYF; CDR3 DNA: TGCAGCGTTGAAGGTTTGACTAGCGGGAGCCTCTACGAGCAGTACTTC
D gene: -; J gene: TRBJ2-1; V gene: TRBV5-6; clone size: -; CDR3 protein: CASSLDRHVGGYNEQFF; CDR3 DNA: TGTGCCAGCAGCTTGGATAGACATGTCGGTGGCTACAATGAGCAGTTCTTC
D gene: -; J gene: TRBJ1-1; V gene: TRBV15; clone size: -; CDR3 protein: CATSRDRITEAFF; CDR3 DNA: TGTGCCACCAGCAGAGATCGGATCACTGAAGCTTTCTTT
D gene: -; J gene: TRBJ2-3; V gene: TRBV9; clone size: -; CDR3 protein: CASSVNRDRTTDTQYF; CDR3 DNA: TGTGCCAGCAGCGTGAATCGGGACCGAACCACAGATACGCAGTATTTT
D gene: TRBD1; J gene: TRBJ2-1; V gene: TRBV27; clone size: -; CDR3 protein: CASSPGQSSYNEQFF; CDR3 DNA: TGTGCCAGCAGCCCGGGACAGAGCTCCTACAATGAGCAGTTCTTC
D gene: TRBD2; J gene: TRBJ2-3; V gene: TRBV7-9; clone size: -; CDR3 protein: CASNSGRSTDTQYF; CDR3 DNA: TGTGCCAGCAACAGCGGGAGAAGCACAGATACGCAGTATTTT
D gene: TRBD1; J gene: TRBJ1-1; V gene: TRBV9; clone size: -; CDR3 protein: CASSHPTTGGSFF; CDR3 DNA: TGTGCCAGCAGCCATCCGACGACAGGGGGCTCTTTCTTT
D gene: -; J gene: TRBJ1-2; V gene: TRBV28; clone size: -; CDR3 protein: CASSLNRAPGYGYTF; CDR3 DNA: TGTGCCAGCAGTCTTAACCGGGCTCCTGGCTATGGCTACACCTTC